Here is one T cell receptor beta chain with its context. The antigen is unknown. The data were obtained in a study of cytomegalovirus exposure and HLA in healthy donors. Study outcomes and limitations: Later analysis placed DRB1 highest and HLA-C lowest in TCR association rates, which differed by HLA locus. Confirmation in vitro established that a few CMV-associated chains were specific for CMV antigens.

The study ran its PCR with 60 Vbeta and 13 Jbeta primers. Sequencing was performed with immunoSEQ multiplex PCR; in TCRdb, only in-frame clones are kept and a portion is missing. The data contain 200,000 or so clones, 75% to 90% of them singletons. Germline lookup yields CDR1 SGHVS and CDR2 FQNEAQ. The trim removed 1 base at V and 3 bases at J, leaving 6 bases unmatched. This CDR3 region has 16 residues. The rearrangement links TRBV7-8 to TRBJ2-7, with 10 nucleotides matching TRBD2. This sequence originates from a woman aged 45 to 65 in good health and CMV-seropositive. What was sequenced was PBMCs. CDR3 protein: CASSLGLASGGYEQYF. The CDR3 DNA reads as TGTGCCAGCAGCTTAGGGTTAGCTAGCGGGGGCTACGAGCAGTACTTC.